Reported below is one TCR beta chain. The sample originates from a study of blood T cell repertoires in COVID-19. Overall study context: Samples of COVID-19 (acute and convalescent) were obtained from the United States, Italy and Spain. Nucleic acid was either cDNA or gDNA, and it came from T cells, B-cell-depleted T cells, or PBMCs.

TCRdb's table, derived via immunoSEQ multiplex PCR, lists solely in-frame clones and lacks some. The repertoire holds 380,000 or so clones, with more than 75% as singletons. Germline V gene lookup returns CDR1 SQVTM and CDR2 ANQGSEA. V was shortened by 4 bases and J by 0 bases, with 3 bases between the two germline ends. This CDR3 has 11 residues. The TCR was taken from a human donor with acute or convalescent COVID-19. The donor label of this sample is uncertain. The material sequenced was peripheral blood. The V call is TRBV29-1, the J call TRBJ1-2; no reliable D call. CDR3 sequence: CSVAANYGYTF. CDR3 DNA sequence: TGCAGCGTTGCTGCTAACTATGGCTACACCTTC.